This TCR beta chain derives from a study of T cell responses to AZD1222 COVID-19 vaccine. A remark on this clone: No antigen is known for it.

Unmatched junction bases numbered 12, after V lost 4 bases and J lost 4 bases. CDR3 length: 16 residues. Germline V CDR1 and CDR2: SEHNR, FQNEAQ (reference sequence). TCRdb keeps only in-frame clones here, not all; method: immunoSEQ multiplex PCR. The sample holds roughly 120,000 clones, roughly 90% seen once. Whole-study results and caveats: Scientists sampled the repertoires only once the peak T cell response had passed. Clonal diversity may have been underestimated, and the donors were mostly white British, with more females than males.

The receptor comes from an adult in good health. Sequences were derived from peripheral blood, sampled on day 0 of AZD1222 vaccination. The chain is built from TRBV7-9 and TRBJ1-2, with 7 bases lining up with TRBD1. CDR3 sequence reads: CASSSTDRDGGYGYTF. In DNA, the CDR3 is TGTGCCAGCAGCTCTACAGACAGGGATGGCGGCTATGGCTACACCTTC.